Listed below are T cell receptor beta chains from one sample, sequenced in a study of cytomegalovirus exposure and HLA in healthy donors. Here immunoSEQ multiplex PCR was the method, and the copy in TCRdb shows in-frame clones only, minus some. This sample has over 130,000 clones; approximately 72% occur once, and the top ten carry 6.5%. Sequenced material: PBMCs. The receptors shown here come from a woman aged 55-70 years in good health and CMV-seronegative. CDR3s include the opening cysteine and the closing phenylalanine or tryptophan. A D gene is named only where the DNA matches it firmly. Clone size is stated in some rows and not others, as once, few, many or a class when expanded.

TRBV6-1,few,TRBD1,TRBJ1-6,TGTGCCAGCAGTGATAGACAGGGCAATTCACCCCTCCACTTT,CASSDRQGNSPLHF
TRBV13,-,-,TRBJ2-5,TGTGCCAGCAGCTTACCCGGGACTCCGACGATCCAGTACTTC,CASSLPGTPTIQYF
TRBV6-1,-,-,TRBJ1-2,TGTGCCAGCAGTGAACAGGGAACCCAACCCGCCTATGGCTACACCTTC,CASSEQGTQPAYGYTF
TRBV7-2,-,-,TRBJ2-2,TGTGCCAGCAGCTTAGGACTTCGGGGGTTGGGGGAGCTGTTTTTT,CASSLGLRGLGELFF
TRBV5-1,few,TRBD2,TRBJ2-3,TGCGCCAGCAGCCCTTTAGCGGGGGGGCTGGGTGATACGCAGTATTTT,CASSPLAGGLGDTQYF
TRBV7-2,-,TRBD2,TRBJ2-1,TGTGCCAGCAGCTTCAGTTCGCGTCTAGCGGACAATGAGCAGTTCTTC,CASSFSSRLADNEQFF
TRBV19,-,-,TRBJ1-5,TGTGCCAGTAGTATCGCAGGGTTAGGAAGCAATCAGCCCCAGCATTTT,CASSIAGLGSNQPQHF
TRBV6-5,-,-,TRBJ2-1,TGTGCCAGCAGTTCATTGCGCGAGCAGTTCTTC,CASSSLREQFF
TRBV18,few,-,TRBJ1-4,TGTGCCAGCTCACCAAGAAGCGGTAATGAAAAACTGTTTTTT,CASSPRSGNEKLFF
TRBV27,few,TRBD1,TRBJ2-3,TGTGCCAGCAAATCCGGACAGGGGCTCTTTGATACGCAGTATTTT,CASKSGQGLFDTQYF
TRBV28,-,-,TRBJ1-2,TGTGCCAGCAAATCGGAGGGGACGAACTATGGCTACACCTTC,CASKSEGTNYGYTF
TRBV19,-,TRBD2,TRBJ2-5,TGTGCCAGTAGTATGTCTAGCGGCCAAGAGACCCAGTACTTC,CASSMSSGQETQYF
TRBV7-8,-,TRBD1,TRBJ2-3,TGTGCCAGCAGCTTAGCTTGGACAGGGGCTGATACGCAGTATTTT,CASSLAWTGADTQYF
TRBV6-4,few,TRBD2,TRBJ2-2,TGTGCCAGCAGCCCAGGGACTAGCGGGACCATCACCGGGGAGCTGTTTTTT,CASSPGTSGTITGELFF
TRBV7-2,-,-,TRBJ2-3,TGTGCCAGCAGCACGGGGACTCCCACAGATACGCAGTATTTT,CASSTGTPTDTQYF
TRBV11-3,-,-,TRBJ1-1,TGTGCCAGCAGCTTATCGTCAGGGGTCACTGAAGCTTTCTTT,CASSLSSGVTEAFF
TRBV15,-,-,TRBJ2-2,TGTGCCACCAGTGTAATGTTCTCGACCGGGGAGCTGTTTTTT,CATSVMFSTGELFF
TRBV6-4,-,-,TRBJ2-7,TGTGCCAGCAGTGAAGTAAGAGAGGAGCGTTTCGGGGAGCAGTACTTC,CASSEVREERFGEQYF
TRBV6-5,few,-,TRBJ2-2,TGTGCCAGCAGTTACTCGGAGACCTTCACCGGGGAGCTGTTTTTT,CASSYSETFTGELFF
TRBV7-9,-,-,TRBJ2-5,TGTGCCAGCAGCGCGGGACAGAGGGAGACCCAGTACTTC,CASSAGQRETQYF
TRBV19,few,-,TRBJ1-3,TGTGCCAGTAGTATAGATGCGGCCTTGAGATACTCTGGAAACACCATATATTTT,CASSIDAALRYSGNTIYF
TRBV5-1,-,-,TRBJ2-1,TGCGCCAGCAGCGGGGGCACTACCCCCAACAATGAGCAGTTCTTC,CASSGGTTPNNEQFF
TRBV11-2,-,TRBD1,TRBJ1-1,TGTGCCAGCAGCTTATGGGTTTGGGCCGGCGGGACAGAGAACACTGAAGCTTTCTTT,CASSLWVWAGGTENTEAFF
TRBV5-1,-,-,TRBJ2-2,TGCGCCAGCAAAGCAACGACTAGAAGTTCGACCGGGGAGCTGTTTTTT,CASKATTRSSTGELFF
TRBV7-2,-,TRBD2,TRBJ2-7,TGTGCCAGCAGCTTAAAGGGACTAGCCTACGAGCAGTACTTC,CASSLKGLAYEQYF
TRBV27,-,TRBD1,TRBJ1-4,TGTGCCAGCAGACACAGACAGGGAACTAATGAAAAACTGTTTTTT,CASRHRQGTNEKLFF
TRBV27,-,-,TRBJ2-7,TGTGCCAGCAGTCATGGAGGGAGCTACGAGCAGTACTTC,CASSHGGSYEQYF
TRBV9,few,TRBD1,TRBJ1-2,TGTGCCAGCAGCGGTAGTGGGACAGGGTTTGGCTACACCTTC,CASSGSGTGFGYTF
TRBV4-1,few,-,TRBJ1-2,TGCGCCAGCAGCCAAGAACAGGGAGCTAACTATGGCTACACCTTC,CASSQEQGANYGYTF
TRBV5-4,medium-sized,-,TRBJ1-1,TGTGCCAGCACCCCGAACAGGGATACTGAAGCTTTCTTT,CASTPNRDTEAFF
TRBV5-4,few,TRBD2,TRBJ2-2,TGTGCCAGCAGCCCACTTGGACTAGCGGGAGGGCGGGACGGGGAGCTGTTTTTT,CASSPLGLAGGRDGELFF
TRBV28,few,-,TRBJ2-7,TGTGCCACCTCTCCCCAGACTAGGGTCGACGAGCAGTACTTC,CATSPQTRVDEQYF
TRBV11-2,-,TRBD1,TRBJ2-3,TGTGCCAGCAGCTCCCGGGACAGTAGCACAGATACGCAGTATTTT,CASSSRDSSTDTQYF
TRBV7-2,-,TRBD1,TRBJ1-4,TGTGCCAGCAGCTTAACAGGGGGGGATGAAAAACTGTTTTTT,CASSLTGGDEKLFF
TRBV7-2,once,TRBD2,TRBJ2-3,TGTGCCAGCAGCCCCCAAGCGGGGGGAGGAGATACGCAGTATTTT,CASSPQAGGGDTQYF
TRBV5-1,-,TRBD2,TRBJ2-1,TGCGCCAGCAGCATAAGGACTAGCGTAGACAATGAGCAGTTCTTC,CASSIRTSVDNEQFF
TRBV27,-,TRBD1,TRBJ1-1,TGTGCCAGCAGTTCTGGGGACAGGGGATGGAACACTGAAGCTTTCTTT,CASSSGDRGWNTEAFF
TRBV6-5,few,-,TRBJ2-4,TGTGCCAGCAGCAGAGAGGGGGAGGGTAGAAACATTCAGTACTTC,CASSREGEGRNIQYF
TRBV18,few,-,TRBJ2-1,TGTGCCAGCTCACCAAGGGCAGGAGGGTTTGAGCAGTTCTTC,CASSPRAGGFEQFF
TRBV7-2,few,TRBD1,TRBJ1-6,TGTGCCAGCAGCTTAGGGAGGACAGGGAGGCGGAATTCACCCCTCCACTTT,CASSLGRTGRRNSPLHF
TRBV25-1,-,-,TRBJ2-7,TGTGCCAGCAGTGGGGGCACTGGTAGGAATAGGGAGCAGTACTTC,CASSGGTGRNREQYF
TRBV19,-,-,TRBJ1-3,TGTGCCAGTAGTGGTTACAGAAGCTCTGGAAACACCATATATTTT,CASSGYRSSGNTIYF
TRBV5-4,-,TRBD1,TRBJ2-1,TGTGCCAGCAGCTGGCCCGGGACAGGGTCATATGAGCAGTTCTTC,CASSWPGTGSYEQFF
TRBV19,once,-,TRBJ1-3,TGTGCCAGTAGTAGAGGGGGCTCTGGAAACACCATATATTTT,CASSRGGSGNTIYF